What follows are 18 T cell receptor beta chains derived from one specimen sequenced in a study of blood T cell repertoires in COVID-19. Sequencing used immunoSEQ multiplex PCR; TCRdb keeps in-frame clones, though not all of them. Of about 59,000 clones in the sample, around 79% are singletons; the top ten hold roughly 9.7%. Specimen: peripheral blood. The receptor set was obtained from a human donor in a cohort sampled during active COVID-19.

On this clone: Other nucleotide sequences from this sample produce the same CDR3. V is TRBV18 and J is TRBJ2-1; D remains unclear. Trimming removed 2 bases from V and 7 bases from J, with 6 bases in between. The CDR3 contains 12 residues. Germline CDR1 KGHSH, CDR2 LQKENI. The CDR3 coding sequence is TGTGCCAGCTCACCAAGACTGAATGAGCAGTTCTTC. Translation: CASSPRLNEQFF.

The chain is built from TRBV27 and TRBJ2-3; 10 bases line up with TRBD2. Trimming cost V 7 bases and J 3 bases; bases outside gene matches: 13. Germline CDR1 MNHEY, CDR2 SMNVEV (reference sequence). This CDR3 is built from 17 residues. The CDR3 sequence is CASIPAPRTSGTDTQYF. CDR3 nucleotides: TGTGCCAGCATTCCAGCCCCCCGGACTAGCGGTACAGATACGCAGTATTTT.

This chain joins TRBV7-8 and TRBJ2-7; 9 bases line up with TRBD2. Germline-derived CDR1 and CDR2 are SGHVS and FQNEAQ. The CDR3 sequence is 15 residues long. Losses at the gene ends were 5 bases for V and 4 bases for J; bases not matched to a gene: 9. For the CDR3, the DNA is TGTGCCAGCAGCCCCGGGGTAGCGGGGGATTACGAGCAGTACTTC. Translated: CASSPGVAGDYEQYF.

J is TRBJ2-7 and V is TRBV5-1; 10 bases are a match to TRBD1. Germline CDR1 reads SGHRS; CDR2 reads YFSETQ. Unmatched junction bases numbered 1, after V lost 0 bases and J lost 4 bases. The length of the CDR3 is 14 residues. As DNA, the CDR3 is TGCGCCAGCAGCTTGGTGGACAGGGGGTACGAGCAGTACTTC. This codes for CASSLVDRGYEQYF.

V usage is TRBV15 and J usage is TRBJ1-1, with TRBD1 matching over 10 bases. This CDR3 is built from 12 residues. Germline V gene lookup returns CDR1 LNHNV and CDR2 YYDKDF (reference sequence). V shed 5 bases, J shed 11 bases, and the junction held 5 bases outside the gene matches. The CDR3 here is CATSRDRGDAFF. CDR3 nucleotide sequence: TGTGCCACCAGCCGGGACAGGGGAGATGCTTTCTTT.

CDR3 loop: CASSLPLGRGDTQYF. In DNA form, the CDR3 reads TGTGCCAGCAGCTTACCGTTGGGCAGGGGAGATACGCAGTATTTT. The chain has TRBV7-9 and TRBJ2-3, with D possibly being TRBD1 (6 bases). V was pared by 2 bases and J by 5 bases, with 14 bases between. The CDR3 spans 15 residues. Germline V CDR1 and CDR2: SEHNR, FQNEAQ (reference sequence).

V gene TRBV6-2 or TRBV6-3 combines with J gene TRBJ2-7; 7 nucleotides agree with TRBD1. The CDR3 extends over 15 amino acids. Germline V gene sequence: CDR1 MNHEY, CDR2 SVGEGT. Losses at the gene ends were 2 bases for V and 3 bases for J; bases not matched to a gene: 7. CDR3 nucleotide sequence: TGTGCCAGCAGTTACCCCAGGGGGTCGGTCTACGAGCAGTACTTC. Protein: CASSYPRGSVYEQYF.

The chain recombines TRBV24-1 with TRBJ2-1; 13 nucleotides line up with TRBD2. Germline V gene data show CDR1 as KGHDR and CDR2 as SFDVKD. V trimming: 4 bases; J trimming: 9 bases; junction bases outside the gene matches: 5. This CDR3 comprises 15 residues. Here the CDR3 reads CATSDTTSGRTEQFF. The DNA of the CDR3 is TGTGCCACCAGTGACACGACTAGCGGGAGGACTGAGCAGTTCTTC.

CDR3 nucleotides: TGTGCCAGCAGTTACCTCAGGGGAGGGGCTGAAGCTTTCTTT. As protein: CASSYLRGGAEAFF. This chain joins TRBV6-5 and TRBJ1-1, with D possibly matching TRBD1 (6 bases). V lost 2 bases and J lost 6, with 13 bases in between. Per germline, CDR1 MNHEY and CDR2 SVGAGI. CDR3 length: 14 residues.

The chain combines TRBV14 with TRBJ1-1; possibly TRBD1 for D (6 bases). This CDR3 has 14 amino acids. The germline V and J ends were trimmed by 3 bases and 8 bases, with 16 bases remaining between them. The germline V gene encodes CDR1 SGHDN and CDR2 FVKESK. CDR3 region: CASSQRPGGHEAFF. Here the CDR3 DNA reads TGTGCCAGCAGCCAGCGACCCGGGGGGCACGAAGCTTTCTTT.

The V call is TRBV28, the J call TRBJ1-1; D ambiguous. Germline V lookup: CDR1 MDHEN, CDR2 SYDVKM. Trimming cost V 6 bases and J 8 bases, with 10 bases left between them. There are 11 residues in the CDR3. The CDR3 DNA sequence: TGTGCCAGCAGGCTCAACCGGGAAGCTTTCTTT. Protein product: CASRLNREAFF. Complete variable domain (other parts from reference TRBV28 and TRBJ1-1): DVKVTQSSRYLVKRTGEKVFLECVQDMDHENMFWYRQDPGLGLRLIYFSYDVKMKEKGDIPEGYSVSREKKERFSLILESASTNQTSMYLCASRLNREAFFGQGTRLTVV.

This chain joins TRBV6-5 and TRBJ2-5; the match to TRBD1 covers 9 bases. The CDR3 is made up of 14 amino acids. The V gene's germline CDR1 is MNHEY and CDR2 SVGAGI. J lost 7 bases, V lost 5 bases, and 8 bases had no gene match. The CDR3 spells CASSRTGATSTQYF. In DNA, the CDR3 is TGTGCCAGCAGTCGGACAGGGGCCACCTCGACCCAGTACTTC.

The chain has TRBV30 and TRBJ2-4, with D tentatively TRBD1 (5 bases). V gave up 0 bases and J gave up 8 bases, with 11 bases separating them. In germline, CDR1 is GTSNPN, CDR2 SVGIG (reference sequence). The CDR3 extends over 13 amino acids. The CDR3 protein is CAWSVFLGDIQYF. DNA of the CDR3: TGTGCCTGGAGTGTCTTTTTAGGGGACATTCAGTACTTC.

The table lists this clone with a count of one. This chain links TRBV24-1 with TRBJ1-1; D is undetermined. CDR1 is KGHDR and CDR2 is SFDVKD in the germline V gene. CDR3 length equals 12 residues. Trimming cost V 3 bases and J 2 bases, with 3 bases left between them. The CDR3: CATSDLNTEAFF. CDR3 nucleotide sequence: TGTGCCACCAGTGATCTTAACACTGAAGCTTTCTTT.

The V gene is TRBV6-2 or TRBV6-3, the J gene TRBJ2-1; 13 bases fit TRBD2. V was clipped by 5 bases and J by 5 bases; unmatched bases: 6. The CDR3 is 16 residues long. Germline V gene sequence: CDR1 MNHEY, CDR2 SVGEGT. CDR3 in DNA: TGTGCCAGCAGTAAACCCGGGACTAGCGGGAACAATGAGCAGTTCTTC. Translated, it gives CASSKPGTSGNNEQFF.

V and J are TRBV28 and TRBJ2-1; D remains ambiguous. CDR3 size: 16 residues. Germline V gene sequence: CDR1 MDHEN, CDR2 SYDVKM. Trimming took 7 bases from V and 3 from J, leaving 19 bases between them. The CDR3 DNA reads TGTGCCAGCACCTCCCCCGGCGGCGATAGCTACAATGAGCAGTTCTTC. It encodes CASTSPGGDSYNEQFF. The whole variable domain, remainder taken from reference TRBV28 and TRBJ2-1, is DVKVTQSSRYLVKRTGEKVFLECVQDMDHENMFWYRQDPGLGLRLIYFSYDVKMKEKGDIPEGYSVSREKKERFSLILESASTNQTSMYLCASTSPGGDSYNEQFFGPGTRLTVL.

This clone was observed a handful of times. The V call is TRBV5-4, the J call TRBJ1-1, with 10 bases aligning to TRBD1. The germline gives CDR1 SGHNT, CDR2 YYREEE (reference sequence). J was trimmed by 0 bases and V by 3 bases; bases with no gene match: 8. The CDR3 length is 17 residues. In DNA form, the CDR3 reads TGTGCCAGCAGCTCGACAGGGGGCTTGGGAATGAACACTGAAGCTTTCTTT. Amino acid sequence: CASSSTGGLGMNTEAFF.

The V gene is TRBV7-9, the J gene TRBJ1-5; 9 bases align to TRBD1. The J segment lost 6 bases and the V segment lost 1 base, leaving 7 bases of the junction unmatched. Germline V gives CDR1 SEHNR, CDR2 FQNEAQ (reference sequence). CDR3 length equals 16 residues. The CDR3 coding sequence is TGTGCCAGCAGCTTAGGAGACAGGGGGGTCCCTCAGCCCCAGCATTTT. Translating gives CASSLGDRGVPQPQHF.